These 27 T cell receptor beta chains originate from one sample sequenced in a study of CD8 T cells in ankylosing spondylitis. Regarding the study as a whole: Characteristic, it appeared, of ankylosing spondylitis blood was a TCR beta motif of roughly 8 highly homologous variants.

MiXCR was run by TCRdb on the 5' RACE reads, yielding one entry per CDR3 protein. The sample has about 390,000 distinct CDR3 sequences, about a fifth seen once. Antigens of these TCRs are unknown. The sample comprised blood, either unsorted or a sorted T cell fraction (not recorded which). Receptor source: a male donor with ankylosing spondylitis.

The rearrangement links TRBV29-1 to TRBJ2-7; D is ambiguous. The CDR3 is 12 residues long. Trimming shortened V by 3 bases and J by 7 bases, and 13 bases separated the two germline ends. The germline CDR1 and CDR2 sequences are SQVTM and ANQGSEA. CDR3 sequence reads: CSVDEAIGEQYF. CDR3 coding DNA: TGCAGCGTTGACGAGGCCATTGGGGAGCAGTACTTC.

V and J are TRBV6-5 and TRBJ1-3; D not resolved. Germline CDR1 and CDR2: MNHEY and SVGAGI. This CDR3 is 12 amino acids long. Deletions cut 4 bases from V and 9 bases from J, with 10 bases between. The CDR3 DNA reads TGTGCCAGCAGTTCAACATTGAGCACCATATATTTT. Residues: CASSSTLSTIYF.

The CDR3: CASSVGVGQGNTGELFF. The CDR3 nucleotides are TGTGCCAGCAGCGTAGGAGTGGGACAGGGGAACACCGGGGAGCTGTTTTTT. This chain links TRBV9 with TRBJ2-2, with 9 bases fitting TRBD1. Germline lookup yields CDR1 SGDLS and CDR2 YYNGEE. Losses at the gene ends were 0 bases for V and 1 base for J; bases not matched to a gene: 4. The CDR3 length is 17 residues.

This clonotype was observed a handful of times. The rearrangement links TRBV7-8 to TRBJ1-1; maybe TRBD1 (5 bases). V lost 0 bases, J lost 6 bases, and 8 bases lay in between. The CDR3 is made up of 13 amino acids. Looked up from germline, CDR1 is SGHVS and CDR2 is FQNEAQ. CDR3 loop: CASSLAQAAEAFF. The CDR3 bases are TGTGCCAGCAGCTTAGCACAGGCGGCTGAAGCTTTCTTT.

This clonotype occurred a few times. The rearrangement links TRBV7-2 to TRBJ2-7; 9 bases agree with TRBD2. The CDR3 totals 15 residues. Germline CDR1 SGHTA, CDR2 FQGNSA. The J segment lost 6 bases and the V segment lost 5 bases, leaving 11 bases of the junction unmatched. This CDR3 is CASSTAAGGRREQYF. The CDR3 region has the DNA TGTGCCAGCAGCACAGCAGCGGGAGGACGGCGCGAGCAGTACTTC.

This clonotype showed up many times. The rearrangement links TRBV28 to TRBJ2-7, with 11 bases that match TRBD2. This CDR3 has 16 residues. From germline, CDR1 is MDHEN and CDR2 SYDVKM. V lost 7 bases and J lost 0; bases outside the gene matches: 8. The CDR3 region has the DNA TGTGCCAGCACCAGTAGCGGGAGGGCCAGCTCCTACGAGCAGTACTTC. It translates to CASTSSGRASSYEQYF.

This clonotype was recorded many times. The chain uses TRBV15 and TRBJ2-4, with 10 nucleotides matching TRBD2. CDR1 and CDR2 from the germline V gene are LNHNV and YYDKDF (reference sequence). CDR3 size: 15 residues. Trimming cost V 2 bases and J 5 bases; bases outside gene matches: 3. CDR3 coding DNA: TGTGCCACCAGCAGAAAGCGGGAGGGCCAAAACATTCAGTACTTC. This translates into CATSRKREGQNIQYF. The complete variable domain, with remaining parts taken from reference TRBV15 and TRBJ2-4, reads DAMVIQNPRYQVTQFGKPVTLSCSQTLNHNVMYWYQQKSSQAPKLLFHYYDKDFNNEADTPDNFQSRRPNTSFCFLDIRSPGLGDTAMYLCATSRKREGQNIQYFGAGTRLSVL.

This clonotype was observed a few times. This sequence joins TRBV18 and TRBJ2-5, with TRBD2 matching 11 bases. V lost 8 bases, J lost 1 base, and 6 bases stayed unmatched. The CDR3 has 15 amino acids. The V gene's germline CDR1 is KGHSH and CDR2 LQKENI. CDR3 DNA: TGTGCCAGCACCTGGACTAGCGGGCCCCAAGAGACCCAGTACTTC. Its translation: CASTWTSGPQETQYF. The whole variable domain, filled in from reference TRBV18 and TRBJ2-5, reads NAGVMQNPRHLVRRRGQEARLRCSPMKGHSHVYWYRQLPEEGLKFMVYLQKENIIDESGMPKERFSAEFPKEGPSILRIQQVVRGDSAAYFCASTWTSGPQETQYFGPGTRLLVL.

A few counts support this clonotype. V is TRBV12-3 or TRBV12-4 and J is TRBJ1-6; D is possibly TRBD1 (5 bases). V was shortened by 6 bases and J by 10 bases, with 10 bases between the two germline ends. This CDR3 is built from 12 residues. Here the CDR3 DNA reads TGTGCCAGCAGAGGGGACCGCTCACCCCTCCACTTT. This sequence encodes CASRGDRSPLHF.

The CDR3 region has the DNA TGCAGCGTTGAAGCGGGAGCGGGACAGTATGAAGCTTTCTTT. Translating gives CSVEAGAGQYEAFF. This sequence joins TRBV29-1 and TRBJ1-1, with 7 bases lining up with TRBD1. Germline V gene sequence: CDR1 SQVTM, CDR2 ANQGSEA. The CDR3 extends over 14 amino acids. V was clipped by 1 base and J by 7 bases; unmatched bases: 9.

The chain combines TRBV28 with TRBJ2-4; TRBD1 is a possible D gene (8 bases). V was pared by 6 bases and J by 7 bases, with 16 bases between. This CDR3 contains 14 residues. Germline CDR1 MDHEN, CDR2 SYDVKM. CDR3 region: CASSTDREGNIQYF. The CDR3 DNA sequence: TGTGCCAGCAGCACGGACAGGGAGGGGAACATTCAGTACTTC.

This clonotype came up a few times. The V gene is TRBV5-1, the J gene TRBJ1-6, with D perhaps matching TRBD1 (5 bases). Germline-derived CDR1 and CDR2 are SGHRS and YFSETQ. Trimming cost V 0 bases and J 5 bases, with 9 bases left between them. The CDR3 extends over 15 amino acids. The CDR3 is CASSLDPGHNSPLHF. CDR3 in DNA: TGCGCCAGCAGCTTGGATCCGGGGCATAATTCACCCCTCCACTTT.

This clonotype turned up a few times. The chain recombines TRBV20-1 with TRBJ2-2; D call uncertain. The V end lost 3 bases, the J end lost 7 bases, and 9 bases lay between the germline ends. The CDR3 contains 12 residues. CDR1 is DFQATT and CDR2 is SNEGSKA in the germline V gene (reference sequence). In nucleotides, the CDR3 is TGCAGTGCTAGTCGAAAGGTCGGGGAGCTGTTTTTT. Protein sequence: CSASRKVGELFF.

The rearrangement links TRBV4-1 to TRBJ1-5, with D hard to call. There are 14 residues in the CDR3. Per germline, CDR1 MGHRA and CDR2 YSYEKL. V was clipped by 0 bases and J by 9 bases, with 12 bases between them. The CDR3 DNA follows: TGCGCCAGCAGCCAAGATGGGGAGGTGGGGCCCCAGCATTTT. This translates into CASSQDGEVGPQHF.

The rearrangement uses TRBV7-6 and TRBJ1-1; unclear D gene. Trimming shortened V by 2 bases and J by 4 bases, and 8 bases separated the two germline ends. There are 13 residues in the CDR3. Germline V gives CDR1 SGHVS, CDR2 FNYEAQ. CDR3 DNA: TGTGCCAGCAGCTTAAGGGTATCCACTGAAGCTTTCTTT. The encoded protein is CASSLRVSTEAFF.

J is TRBJ2-1 and V is TRBV20-1; the D is unclear. Germline values: CDR1 DFQATT, CDR2 SNEGSKA (reference sequence). The V end lost 3 bases, the J end lost 7 bases, and 7 bases lay between the germline ends. The CDR3 totals 11 residues. The DNA of the CDR3 is TGCAGTGCTAGTCGATGGAATGAGCAGTTCTTC. It translates to CSASRWNEQFF.

V and J are TRBV4-1 and TRBJ2-2, with 7 bases aligning to TRBD2. The CDR3 is 15 amino acids. V trimming: 0 bases; J trimming: 4 bases; junction bases outside the gene matches: 2. Per the germline V gene, CDR1 is MGHRA and CDR2 is YSYEKL. In nucleotides, the CDR3 is TGCGCCAGCAGCCAAGAGGGAGGGTTCACCGGGGAGCTGTTTTTT. It is translated as CASSQEGGFTGELFF.

CDR3 residues: CSVGIGTGGYEQYF. The CDR3 DNA follows: TGCAGCGTAGGAATAGGGACAGGGGGCTACGAGCAGTACTTC. The V call is TRBV29-1, the J call TRBJ2-7; 11 bases fit TRBD1. The germline gives CDR1 SQVTM, CDR2 ANQGSEA. This CDR3 has 14 amino acids. Trimming removed 6 bases from V and 3 bases from J; junction bases left unmatched: 7.

The V and J genes are TRBV4-2 and TRBJ2-1; 10 bases map to TRBD2. The CDR3 covers 16 residues. The J segment lost 3 bases and the V segment lost 4 bases, leaving 6 bases of the junction unmatched. Germline V gene lookup returns CDR1 LGHNA and CDR2 YNFKEQ. CDR3: CASSPRTSGDYNEQFF. CDR3 nucleotides: TGTGCCAGCAGCCCAAGGACTAGCGGAGACTACAATGAGCAGTTCTTC.

The V and J genes are TRBV20-1 and TRBJ1-5; perhaps TRBD1 as D (5 bases). V was trimmed by 3 bases and J by 2 bases, leaving 8 bases between them. The CDR3 loop spans 13 amino acids. CDR1 and CDR2 from the germline V gene are DFQATT and SNEGSKA (reference sequence). The CDR3 bases are TGCAGTGCTAGTCTCAGGGGCAATCAGCCCCAGCATTTT. Translated, it gives CSASLRGNQPQHF.

This clonotype showed up just a few times. The gene calls are TRBV3-1 and TRBJ1-6; 8 positions agree with TRBD1. With V trimmed by 1 base and J by 10 bases, 9 bases remained unmatched. The CDR3 is made up of 16 amino acids. Germline loops: CDR1 LGHDT, CDR2 YNNKEL (reference sequence). In nucleotides, the CDR3 is TGTGCCAGCAGCCAAGGATTAGACAGGGGAAGATCACCCCTCCACTTT. This codes for CASSQGLDRGRSPLHF. The variable domain in full, with the rest retrieved from reference TRBV3-1 and TRBJ1-6, is DTAVSQTPKYLVTQMGNDKSIKCEQNLGHDTMYWYKQDSKKFLKIMFSYNNKELIINETVPNRFSPKSPDKAHLNLHINSLELGDSAVYFCASSQGLDRGRSPLHFGNGTRLTVT.

The chain is built from TRBV20-1 and TRBJ2-7; D may be TRBD2 (5 bases). V was pared by 0 bases and J by 0 bases, with 15 bases between. Germline-derived CDR1 and CDR2 are DFQATT and SNEGSKA (reference sequence). This CDR3 region has 16 residues. The CDR3 reads CSARDHGVSDSYEQYF. The CDR3 nucleotides are TGCAGTGCTAGAGATCATGGGGTTAGCGACTCCTACGAGCAGTACTTC.

This clonotype was counted only a few times. This chain joins TRBV6-1 and TRBJ2-1; perhaps TRBD2 as D (6 bases). The germline V and J ends were trimmed by 5 bases and 6 bases, with 23 bases remaining between them. CDR1 is MNHNS and CDR2 is SASEGT in the germline V gene. The CDR3 length is 17 residues. As DNA, the CDR3 is TGTGCCAGCAGTAGGGATGCCGGGCTAGCGCGATTCAATGAGCAGTTCTTC. Encoded protein: CASSRDAGLARFNEQFF.

This clonotype was seen only a few times. V gene TRBV9 combines with J gene TRBJ2-3; D gene ambiguous. Germline assignment: CDR1 SGDLS and CDR2 YYNGEE. The CDR3 has 16 amino acids. The ends were cut back, 6 bases at V and 6 bases at J, with 23 bases in the middle. The CDR3 DNA reads as TGTGCCAGCAACGAAGCTGGGCTAGTTTTTTCCGATACGCAGTATTTT. Amino acids: CASNEAGLVFSDTQYF. Full variable domain (rest looked up from reference TRBV9 and TRBJ2-3): DSGVTQTPKHLITATGQRVTLRCSPRSGDLSVYWYQQSLDQGLQFLIQYYNGEERAKGNILERFSAQQFPDLHSELNLSSLELGDSALYFCASNEAGLVFSDTQYFGPGTRLTVL.

This clonotype was counted between two and nine times. The chain joins TRBV21-1 to TRBJ2-1; the D call TRBD2 from the table was never checked on the DNA. TRBV21-1 is termed a pseudogene. This CDR3 is 17 amino acids long. This CDR3 is CASSRERRASSYNEQFF. In DNA, the CDR3 is TGTGCCAGCAGCCGGGAGCGGCGGGCAAGCTCCTACAATGAGCAGTTCTTC.

This sequence joins TRBV7-2 and TRBJ1-3; D is possibly TRBD1 (5 bases). CDR1 and CDR2 (germline): SGHTA, FQGNSA. Trimming took off 5 bases at V and 3 bases at J, with 14 bases between the two ends. The CDR3 is made up of 15 amino acids. The CDR3 DNA follows: TGTGCCAGCAGCGAAGGGGCAACTGGTGGAAACACCATATATTTT. This codes for CASSEGATGGNTIYF.

The CDR3 here is CSARRFEVFSNQPQHF. CDR3 DNA sequence: TGCAGTGCTAGACGATTTGAGGTTTTTAGCAATCAGCCCCAGCATTTT. This chain uses TRBV20-1 with TRBJ1-5; D not resolved. The CDR3 length is 16 residues. V shed 2 bases and J shed 0 bases, with 14 bases lying between them. CDR1 DFQATT and CDR2 SNEGSKA come from the germline V gene (reference sequence).